Presented here are 12 T cell receptor beta chains from one specimen sequenced in a study of identifying expanded T cells in peripheral blood. The assay was immunoSEQ multiplex PCR, and TCRdb's table has in-frame clones only and misses some. The sample shows tens of thousands of clones, around nine tenths of them seen only once. The sequenced material came from blood. The receptor source for this set is a person aged 18 to 75 in good health.

The chain uses TRBV18 and TRBJ2-2; D is undetermined. CDR3 length: 15 amino acids. The V and J ends lost 2 bases and 4 bases respectively, with 11 bases between them. Germline CDR1 is KGHSH and CDR2 is LQKENI. CDR3 bases: TGTGCCAGCTCACCAGGGCCCGTGGGCACCGGGGAGCTGTTTTTT. Encoded protein: CASSPGPVGTGELFF.

The V gene is TRBV6-1, the J gene TRBJ1-1; TRBD1 matches 8 bases. Looked up from germline, CDR1 is MNHNS and CDR2 is SASEGT. The CDR3 totals 14 residues. After removal of 5 bases from V and 5 bases from J, the junction contained 7 bases not matched to a gene. CDR3 sequence: CASSPRQGRTEAFF. For the CDR3, the DNA is TGTGCCAGCAGTCCAAGACAGGGGAGGACTGAAGCTTTCTTT.

The chain has TRBV27 and TRBJ2-1; 9 bases fit TRBD2. The V and J ends lost 0 bases and 1 base, in that order; junction bases with no gene match: 7. CDR3 size: 18 residues. Per germline, CDR1 MNHEY and CDR2 SMNVEV (reference sequence). The CDR3 DNA follows: TGTGCCAGCAGTTTATCTCCCAGGCTAGCGGGGTCCTACAATGAGCAGTTCTTC. This codes for CASSLSPRLAGSYNEQFF.

This clone was detected only once. The J gene is TRBJ2-7, the V gene TRBV4-3, with 9 bases identical to TRBD2. Germline V lookup: CDR1 LGHNA, CDR2 YSLEER. The trim removed 0 bases at V and 4 bases at J, leaving 16 bases unmatched. This CDR3 spans 19 amino acids. The chain's CDR3 is CASSQELNLRGRAGYEQYF. The CDR3 region has the DNA TGCGCCAGCAGCCAAGAATTAAACTTGCGCGGGAGGGCCGGATACGAGCAGTACTTC.

The V call is TRBV4-3, the J call TRBJ2-1; D uncertain. The CDR3 contains 14 residues. The germline V and J ends were trimmed by 1 base and 5 bases, with 9 bases remaining between them. Germline V lookup: CDR1 LGHNA, CDR2 YSLEER. CDR3 sequence: CASSQGSMDNEQFF. CDR3 nucleotide sequence: TGCGCCAGCAGCCAAGGTTCCATGGACAATGAGCAGTTCTTC.

This sequence joins TRBV7-2 and TRBJ2-3; D is perhaps TRBD1 (6 bases). Germline V gene data show CDR1 as SGHTA and CDR2 as FQGNSA. The CDR3 consists of 15 residues. Trimming took 2 bases from V and 0 from J, leaving 9 bases between them. CDR3 DNA sequence: TGTGCCAGCAGCTTAACAGGGTTAAGCACAGATACGCAGTATTTT. It codes for CASSLTGLSTDTQYF. Drawing the rest from reference TRBV7-2 and TRBJ2-3, the complete variable domain is GAGVSQSPSNKVTEKGKDVELRCDPISGHTALYWYRQSLGQGLEFLIYFQGNSAPDKSGLPSDRFSAERTGGSVSTLTIQRTQQEDSAVYLCASSLTGLSTDTQYFGPGTRLTVL.

The chain is built from TRBV5-1 and TRBJ2-2, with 16 positions matching TRBD2. The junction had 10 bases not matched to a gene; V was cut back by 5 bases and J by 6 bases. CDR1 is SGHRS, CDR2 YFSETQ, per germline. CDR3 length equals 18 residues. The CDR3 coding sequence is TGCGCCAGCAGGAGAGAGCCCGGGACTAGCGGGGGGGCCGGGGAGCTGTTTTTT. Translating gives CASRREPGTSGGAGELFF.

In the case of this clone: At one of its ends the junction is not consistent with the germline gene, which may arise from a read error. The CDR3 loop is CASSLGGHSYEQYF. The CDR3 DNA is TGTGCCAGCAGCTTGGGGGGCCACTCCTACGAGCAGTACTTC. V is TRBV5-1 and J is TRBJ2-7; perhaps D is TRBD1 or TRBD2 (6 bases each). Per the germline V gene, CDR1 is SGHRS and CDR2 is YFSETQ. The CDR3 is made up of 14 amino acids.

V usage is TRBV5-6 and J usage is TRBJ1-2; the match to TRBD1 covers 9 bases. Per germline, CDR1 SGHDT and CDR2 YYEEEE. V shed 2 bases and J 8 bases; nucleotides not matched to a gene: 7. This CDR3 has 14 residues. In DNA form, the CDR3 reads TGTGCCAGCAGCTTTTGGGACAGGGATACGGGCTACACCTTC. This gives the protein CASSFWDRDTGYTF.

The rearrangement joins TRBV5-1 to TRBJ1-1, with a tentative D call TRBD1 (5 bases). Germline V gene data show CDR1 as SGHRS and CDR2 as YFSETQ. CDR3 length: 13 residues. The V end lost 0 bases, the J end lost 5 bases, and 8 bases lay between the germline ends. This chain's CDR3 is CASSLEKGTEAFF. DNA of the CDR3: TGCGCCAGCAGCTTGGAGAAGGGGACTGAAGCTTTCTTT.

The V gene is TRBV4-1, the J gene TRBJ2-3; 8 bases agree with TRBD1. Trimming removed 3 bases from V and 2 bases from J; junction bases left unmatched: 4. This CDR3 is built from 15 residues. CDR1 and CDR2 (germline): MGHRA, YSYEKL. In DNA form, the CDR3 reads TGCGCCAGCAGCCACAGGGACAGGCCCACAGATACGCAGTATTTT. Amino acid sequence: CASSHRDRPTDTQYF.

The V call is TRBV13, the J call TRBJ2-2, with 11 bases aligning to TRBD2. V was clipped by 5 bases and J by 4 bases; unmatched bases: 3. Germline V CDR1 and CDR2: PRHDT, FYEKMQ (reference sequence). This CDR3 has 15 residues. The CDR3 is CASSPLAGGTGELFF. In DNA form, the CDR3 reads TGTGCCAGCAGCCCCCTAGCGGGAGGCACCGGGGAGCTGTTTTTT.